These 7 T cell receptor beta chains share one sample of origin, sequenced in a study of blood T cell repertoires in COVID-19. Generated by immunoSEQ multiplex PCR, the TCRdb table keeps only in-frame clones and is missing some. The data contain almost 55,000 clones, more than 75% of them singletons. The sequencing input was peripheral blood. The receptors derive from a human donor in a cohort sampled during active COVID-19.

The genes are TRBV7-9 and TRBJ2-5, with unresolved D. V lost 5 bases and J 1 base, leaving 14 bases between the germline ends. The CDR3 has 15 residues. The V gene's germline CDR1 is SEHNR and CDR2 FQNEAQ (reference sequence). CDR3: CASSPSTLSQETQYF. The CDR3 DNA reads as TGTGCCAGCAGCCCCTCGACACTCTCCCAAGAGACCCAGTACTTC.

The J gene is TRBJ2-7, the V gene TRBV2, with D perhaps matching TRBD1 (6 bases). V gave up 4 bases and J gave up 6 bases, with 13 bases separating them. The V gene's germline CDR1 is SNHLY and CDR2 FYNNEI. The CDR3 spans 13 residues. The CDR3 is CASSVVQGGEQYF. The CDR3 DNA is TGTGCCAGCAGTGTGGTACAGGGCGGCGAGCAGTACTTC.

The chain joins TRBV5-1 to TRBJ2-2; 12 bases are shared with TRBD1. V dropped 4 bases and J dropped 6; count of bases not matched to a gene: 7. Germline V gene data show CDR1 as SGHRS and CDR2 as YFSETQ. The CDR3 contains 16 residues. The CDR3 is CASSEGTGGAPGELFF. The CDR3 DNA sequence: TGCGCCAGCAGCGAAGGGACAGGGGGCGCCCCCGGGGAGCTGTTTTTT.

This chain links TRBV4-1 with TRBJ2-3; 8 bases map to TRBD2. The CDR3 has 15 amino acids. Unmatched junction bases numbered 4, after V lost 4 bases and J lost 1 base. Germline lookup yields CDR1 MGHRA and CDR2 YSYEKL. In nucleotides, the CDR3 is TGCGCCAGCAGCCTGAGAGCGGGGGGCACAGATACGCAGTATTTT. It specifies CASSLRAGGTDTQYF.

This clone was seen a few times. This chain joins TRBV29-1 and TRBJ1-4, with D perhaps TRBD1 (6 bases). CDR3 length: 14 residues. The V gene's germline CDR1 is SQVTM and CDR2 ANQGSEA. The ends were cut back, 4 bases at V and 5 bases at J, with 14 bases in the middle. This CDR3 reads CSVGKGHQNEKLFF. DNA of the CDR3: TGCAGCGTTGGGAAGGGACATCAGAATGAAAAACTGTTTTTT.

This chain uses TRBV5-5 with TRBJ1-4; no firm D call. Germline values: CDR1 SGHKS, CDR2 YYEKEE (reference sequence). V was pared by 1 base and J by 3 bases, with 10 bases between. The CDR3 is 15 residues long. The CDR3 DNA sequence: TGTGCCAGCAGCTTGCGAGGGCCGTCTAATGAAAAACTGTTTTTT. Translated: CASSLRGPSNEKLFF.

CDR3 amino acids: CASSLGLAGGKTSTDTQYF. CDR3 DNA sequence: TGTGCCAGCAGCCTCGGACTAGCGGGGGGGAAAACTAGCACAGATACGCAGTATTTT. The gene calls are TRBV5-4 and TRBJ2-3, with 15 bases fitting TRBD2. J lost 0 bases, V lost 4 bases, and 9 bases had no gene match. The CDR3 covers 19 residues. Germline values: CDR1 SGHNT, CDR2 YYREEE (reference sequence).